These 23 T cell receptor beta chains were sequenced from one sample in a study of blood T cell repertoires in COVID-19. Assay: immunoSEQ multiplex PCR; the TCRdb copy retains only in-frame clones and omits some. The table records 100,000 or so clones, around four fifths of them present only once. The sequenced material came from peripheral blood. These receptors were obtained from a woman in her 70s with acute or convalescent COVID-19.

The chain links TRBV2 to TRBJ2-2; 9 nucleotides align to TRBD1. The CDR3 loop spans 15 amino acids. V lost 6 bases, J lost 7 bases, and 9 bases stayed unmatched. CDR1 and CDR2 from the germline V gene are SNHLY and FYNNEI. CDR3 sequence (DNA): TGTGCCAGCAGGGACTGGGACAGGGCGGTCGGGGAGCTGTTTTTT. Its translation is CASRDWDRAVGELFF.

The rearrangement links TRBV14 to TRBJ2-2; D not certain. From germline, CDR1 is SGHDN and CDR2 FVKESK. CDR3 length: 16 residues. V lost 0 bases, J lost 4 bases, and 12 bases lay in between. DNA of the CDR3: TGTGCCAGCAGCCAAGATTTTGGTCGGAGCACCGGGGAGCTGTTTTTT. This gives the protein CASSQDFGRSTGELFF.

The gene calls are TRBV6-6 and TRBJ1-2; TRBD1 matches 9 bases. Germline V CDR1 and CDR2: MNHNY, SVGAGI (reference sequence). The CDR3 has 13 residues. Trimming cost V 8 bases and J 4 bases; bases outside gene matches: 5. The CDR3 nucleotides read TGTGCCAGCCTCCGACAGGGGGGCTATGGCTACACCTTC. This codes for CASLRQGGYGYTF.

The gene calls are TRBV7-8 and TRBJ2-5, with D uncertain. The CDR3 is made up of 12 amino acids. Germline V gene lookup returns CDR1 SGHVS and CDR2 FQNEAQ. Between the trimmed V and J ends, which lost 1 base and 7 bases, there was a span of 7 bases. This CDR3 reads CASSLVRGTQYF. CDR3 sequence (DNA): TGTGCCAGCAGCTTAGTCCGCGGGACCCAGTACTTC.

The chain is built from TRBV10-1 and TRBJ2-7; unclear D gene. The CDR3 contains 14 residues. Looked up from germline, CDR1 is WNHNN and CDR2 is SYGVQD (reference sequence). V lost 1 base, J lost 1 base, and 8 bases lay in between. CDR3 residues: CASSELASSYEQYF. CDR3 DNA sequence: TGCGCCAGCAGTGAGTTAGCCAGTTCCTACGAGCAGTACTTC.

A single count supports this clone. The chain employs TRBV6-6 and TRBJ1-2; 7 bases are a match to TRBD1. Trimming cost V 5 bases and J 8 bases; bases outside gene matches: 5. The CDR3 has 12 residues. The germline V gene encodes CDR1 MNHNY and CDR2 SVGAGI (reference sequence). The CDR3 is CASSARGDGYTF. CDR3 DNA sequence: TGTGCCAGCAGTGCCAGGGGGGACGGCTACACCTTC.

V usage is TRBV9 and J usage is TRBJ2-3; 12 nucleotides agree with TRBD2. The CDR3 has 21 residues. Germline loops: CDR1 SGDLS, CDR2 YYNGEE. V was pared by 3 bases and J by 0 bases, with 17 bases of the junction left unmatched. Written as DNA, the CDR3 is TGTGCCAGCAGCGGCCTAGCGGGGGGGCCTAGTCGCTTAGGGAGCACAGATACGCAGTATTTT. Its protein product is CASSGLAGGPSRLGSTDTQYF.

This clone was counted once. The V call is TRBV3-1 (or the pseudogene TRBV3-2), the J call TRBJ2-3; 9 nucleotides agree with TRBD2. The germline gives CDR1 LGHDT, CDR2 YNNKEL (reference sequence). The CDR3 is made up of 16 amino acids. Trimming removed 5 bases from V and 4 bases from J; junction bases left unmatched: 10. CDR3 DNA: TGTGCCAGCAGCAACCGCGGGGGGGCAGGGTCAGATACGCAGTATTTT. Encoded protein: CASSNRGGAGSDTQYF.

This clone has only one observation. V gene TRBV7-6 combines with J gene TRBJ2-3; TRBD2 might be the D (5 bases). The germline CDR1 and CDR2 sequences are SGHVS and FNYEAQ. CDR3 length equals 15 residues. Trimming removed 4 bases from V and 2 bases from J, with 13 bases in between. CDR3 bases: TGTGCCAGCAGCTCAGGACTGGGATTCACAGATACGCAGTATTTT. This sequence encodes CASSSGLGFTDTQYF.

This clone has a handful of counts. This chain joins TRBV12-3 or TRBV12-4 and TRBJ1-5; no firm D call. The V gene lost 4 bases and the J gene lost 7 bases, with 8 bases spanning the gap. The length of the CDR3 is 12 residues. The CDR3 protein is CASSSNIQPQHF. The CDR3, as DNA: TGTGCCAGCAGTTCCAACATCCAGCCCCAGCATTTT.

This sequence joins TRBV14 and TRBJ1-4; D call uncertain. Trimming left V 1 base short and J 7 bases short, with 4 bases between. The CDR3 totals 12 residues. Per germline, CDR1 SGHDN and CDR2 FVKESK. Here the CDR3 reads CASSQVREKLFF. The CDR3 coding sequence is TGTGCCAGCAGCCAAGTTCGTGAAAAACTGTTTTTT.

The chain couples TRBV11-2 to TRBJ1-2; the D gene is possibly TRBD1 (5 bases). The V end lost 6 bases, the J end lost 6 bases, and 20 bases lay between the germline ends. Per germline, CDR1 SGHAT and CDR2 FQNNGV. The length of the CDR3 is 15 residues. CDR3 region: CASSLAPGRADGYTF. DNA for the CDR3: TGTGCCAGCAGTCTCGCCCCAGGGAGGGCGGATGGCTACACCTTC.

The chain combines TRBV24-1 with TRBJ2-5; 7 positions agree with TRBD1. V lost 11 bases to trimming and J lost 5 bases; unmatched junction nucleotides: 16. The CDR3 contains 15 residues. From germline, CDR1 is KGHDR and CDR2 SFDVKD. CDR3 amino acids: CASGVVRQGRETQYF. DNA of the CDR3: TGTGCCAGTGGGGTCGTTAGACAGGGCCGCGAGACCCAGTACTTC.

This sequence joins TRBV2 and TRBJ1-2; the match to TRBD1 covers 7 bases. In germline, CDR1 is SNHLY, CDR2 FYNNEI. The V gene end was trimmed by 5 bases and the J gene end by 2 bases; junction bases not matched to a gene: 8. The CDR3 length is 15 residues. The CDR3 DNA follows: TGTGCCAGCAGTTCTTATACAGGGGTCAACTATGGCTACACCTTC. Residues: CASSSYTGVNYGYTF.

V usage is TRBV23-1 and J usage is TRBJ1-2; D is perhaps TRBD1 (5 bases). TRBV23-1 is flagged as an ORF with uncertain function. This CDR3 contains 21 residues. V was trimmed by 7 bases and J by 0 bases, leaving 33 bases between them. For the CDR3, the DNA is TGCGCCAGCACACCATATCAGACAGTTTCTGACCGTCGTAAATCTAACTATGGCTACACCTTC. Translating it yields CASTPYQTVSDRRKSNYGYTF.

The V call is TRBV6-5, the J call TRBJ1-4; D gene ambiguous. The CDR3 contains 15 residues. Trimming took 6 bases from V and 0 from J, leaving 11 bases between them. Germline V gene lookup returns CDR1 MNHEY and CDR2 SVGAGI. The CDR3 nucleotides read TGTGCCAGCAGGGTCCAACGGGCAACTAATGAAAAACTGTTTTTT. The encoded protein is CASRVQRATNEKLFF.

The rearrangement uses TRBV18 and TRBJ1-4; D is unclear. The CDR3 runs 14 residues. From germline, CDR1 is KGHSH and CDR2 LQKENI. V lost 6 bases to trimming and J lost 1 base, with 9 bases between them. Here the CDR3 reads CASSPEGTNEKLFF. CDR3 sequence (DNA): TGTGCCAGCTCGCCCGAGGGAACTAATGAAAAACTGTTTTTT.

A single count supports this clone. The genes are TRBV6-5 and TRBJ1-5; the D is unclear. The germline CDR1 and CDR2 sequences are MNHEY and SVGAGI. This CDR3 contains 12 residues. Trimming cost V 6 bases and J 8 bases, with 11 bases left between them. The CDR3 region is CASSALEEPQHF. CDR3 nucleotide sequence: TGTGCCAGCAGCGCTCTCGAGGAGCCCCAGCATTTT.

CDR3 DNA sequence: TGTGCCAGCAGTTTAGGAGTTTCGGATACGCAGTATTTT. Its translation is CASSLGVSDTQYF. The V gene is TRBV12-3 or TRBV12-4, the J gene TRBJ2-3; D is ambiguous. The CDR3 is made up of 13 amino acids. Trimming stripped 1 base from V and 6 bases from J, with 8 bases between.

The chain uses TRBV18 and TRBJ1-1; D is undetermined. With 0 bases removed from V and 8 bases from J, the gap between germline ends came to 16 bases. The CDR3 sequence is 15 residues long. CDR1 KGHSH and CDR2 LQKENI come from the germline V gene. The CDR3 DNA is TGTGCCAGCTCACCACCCGGCAGCGGCCGGGTGGAAGCTTTCTTT. This codes for CASSPPGSGRVEAFF.

The J gene is TRBJ1-1, the V gene TRBV5-8, with D uncertain. Germline V gene sequence: CDR1 SGHTS, CDR2 YDEGEE. The length of the CDR3 is 12 residues. The V end was cut by 0 bases, the J end by 6 bases, with 6 bases between. The CDR3 bases are TGTGCCAGCAGCTTGGTGGCAGCTGAAGCTTTCTTT. Translation gives CASSLVAAEAFF.

This chain joins TRBV19 and TRBJ1-2; TRBD1 might be the D (5 bases). The CDR3 is made up of 16 amino acids. V lost 6 bases and J lost 4, with 21 bases in between. Germline values: CDR1 LNHDA, CDR2 SQIVND (reference sequence). CDR3 coding DNA: TGTGCCAGTAGCAAACAAGGGCAGGGCGTAGTCTATGGCTACACCTTC. This translates into CASSKQGQGVVYGYTF.

The chain couples TRBV10-3 to TRBJ1-5; D not certain. Germline V lookup: CDR1 ENHRY, CDR2 SYGVKD. Trimming removed 2 bases from V and 4 bases from J, with 9 bases in between. This CDR3 has 14 amino acids. The CDR3 here is CAISEGPGNQPQHF. The CDR3 DNA reads as TGTGCCATCAGTGAGGGACCGGGGAATCAGCCCCAGCATTTT.